This T cell receptor beta chain was retrieved from a study of PD-L1 blockade in urothelial cancer. Turning to the study itself: Patients had been given 0 to 3 earlier chemotherapy regimens.

In this sample, this clone turned up once. The limits of the CDR3 on the DNA are not certain, so only TCRdb's listed CDR3 is given. Sample time point: peripheral blood 6 weeks after treatment start. Germline CDR1 is MDHEN and CDR2 is SYDVKM. The CDR3 extends over 13 residues, inclusive of both ends. Clones were sequenced by immunoSEQ multiplex PCR, and TCRdb holds only the in-frame ones, with some missing. The sample consists of about 48,000 clones, around 88% of them appearing once. This TCR was recovered from a man aged 55 to 70 with urothelial cancer. Source: PBMCs, taken around atezolizumab (anti-PD-L1) treatment. The chain links TRBV28 to TRBJ1-2; the D call of TRBD1 is as the table states it, not checked on the DNA. This CDR3 is CASSFGTGSRCTF.